This T cell receptor beta chain originates from a study of cytomegalovirus exposure and HLA in healthy donors. Study outcomes and limitations: V- and J-gene trimming of TCR beta was linked (in a later analysis) to a missense DCLRE1C variant. Immune exposure information available was restricted to CMV serostatus. The listing of about 150 TCR beta chains classed them as cytomegalovirus-associated.

PCR amplification relied on 60 Vbeta primers (plus 13 Jbeta primers). The repertoire was sequenced with immunoSEQ multiplex PCR; TCRdb's copy has only in-frame clones and lacks some. The sample lists some 250,000 clones, about 81% occurring once. A few counts support this clone. Its antigen is unidentified. CDR3 length: 17 residues. Germline V gene lookup returns CDR1 SEHNR and CDR2 FQNEAQ (reference sequence). V was pared by 6 bases and J by 1 base, with 12 bases of the junction left unmatched. The sequencing input was PBMCs. The TCR originated in a woman aged 40 to 50 in good health and CMV-seropositive. This chain connects TRBV7-9 to TRBJ1-1; the match to TRBD1 covers 9 bases. For the CDR3, the DNA is TGTGCCAGCAGTCAAACTCCGGGACAGGGAAAGAACACTGAAGCTTTCTTT. As protein: CASSQTPGQGKNTEAFF. The whole variable domain, remainder taken from reference TRBV7-9 and TRBJ1-1, is DTGVSQNPRHKITKRGQNVTFRCDPISEHNRLYWYRQTLGQGPEFLTYFQNEAQLEKSRLLSDRFSAERPKGSFSTLEIQRTEQGDSAMYLCASSQTPGQGKNTEAFFGQGTRLTVV.